This T cell receptor (beta chain) was recorded in a study of blood T cell repertoires in COVID-19. Background on the study: The United States, Italy and Spain provided the acute and convalescent COVID-19 samples. From T cells, B-cell-depleted T cells, or PBMCs came the material, which was cDNA or gDNA.

Methods used by the authors: How many nucleated cells were present was estimated from reference gene primer amplification. Assay used: immunoSEQ multiplex PCR; TCRdb lists only in-frame clones, some missing. V and J calls and clone size follow that table, whereas D and trimming were derived from the DNA. Counted here are about 370,000 clones, roughly 89% occurring once; the ten biggest clones make up 6.5% to 7%. Sequencing was performed on peripheral blood. The receptor comes from a man aged 18 to 35 with active or convalescent COVID-19.

The CDR3 sequence: CASSFNRENQPQHF. CDR3 bases: TGTGCCAGCAGTTTCAACAGGGAGAATCAGCCCCAGCATTTT. The chain employs TRBV2 and TRBJ1-5, with D perhaps matching TRBD1 (6 bases). Germline V gene lookup returns CDR1 SNHLY and CDR2 FYNNEI. The CDR3 consists of 14 residues. V lost 5 bases, J lost 4 bases, and 12 bases lay in between.